These 24 T cell receptor beta chains originate from one sample sequenced in a study of somatic mutations in cytotoxic T cells in rheumatoid arthritis. TCRdb keeps only in-frame clones here, not all; method: immunoSEQ multiplex PCR. The sample lists about 15,000 clones, about 81% occurring once. The sequencing sample was made of CD8+ T cells sorted from blood. These receptors all stem from an adult with rheumatoid arthritis.

The chain combines TRBV5-6 with TRBJ1-2; tentatively, D is TRBD1 (6 bases). V dropped 0 bases and J dropped 4 bases, with 19 bases sitting between them. CDR1 is SGHDT, CDR2 YYEEEE, per germline. The CDR3 is made up of 17 amino acids. This CDR3 reads CASSLAVQGKVGYGYTF. The CDR3 DNA follows: TGTGCCAGCAGCTTGGCCGTCCAGGGGAAGGTCGGCTATGGCTACACCTTC.

This chain uses TRBV27 with TRBJ2-3; D not resolved. Germline lookup yields CDR1 MNHEY and CDR2 SMNVEV (reference sequence). Trimming pared 3 bases from V and 6 bases from J, leaving 10 bases between. CDR3 length: 13 amino acids. CDR3 DNA: TGTGCCAGCAGTTTTTCTTCGGAGGATACGCAGTATTTT. It translates to CASSFSSEDTQYF.

A few counts support this clone. This rearrangement joins TRBV4-1 to TRBJ2-7; D gene unclear. The CDR3 extends over 13 amino acids. Trimming took off 2 bases at V and 4 bases at J, with 9 bases between the two ends. CDR1 MGHRA and CDR2 YSYEKL come from the germline V gene. As DNA, the CDR3 is TGCGCCAGCAGCCAACGTGTCGGTTACGAGCAGTACTTC. Its translation is CASSQRVGYEQYF.

The J gene is TRBJ2-5, the V gene TRBV5-1, with D possibly called TRBD1 or TRBD2 (5 bases each). CDR1 is SGHRS and CDR2 is YFSETQ in the germline V gene. With 1 base removed from V and 1 base from J, the gap between germline ends came to 14 bases. The CDR3 is 16 residues long. The CDR3 sequence: CASSLRDPNFQETQYF. DNA for the CDR3: TGCGCCAGCAGCTTGCGGGACCCCAACTTCCAAGAGACCCAGTACTTC. The variable domain in full, completed from reference TRBV5-1 and TRBJ2-5, reads KAGVTQTPRYLIKTRGQQVTLSCSPISGHRSVSWYQQTPGQGLQFLFEYFSETQRNKGNFPGRFSGRQFSNSRSEMNVSTLELGDSALYLCASSLRDPNFQETQYFGPGTRLLVL.

The chain combines TRBV7-9 with TRBJ2-3; 12 nucleotides align to TRBD2. There are 16 residues in the CDR3. V was pared by 3 bases and J by 5 bases, with 6 bases of the junction left unmatched. Germline V gene sequence: CDR1 SEHNR, CDR2 FQNEAQ (reference sequence). The CDR3, as DNA: TGTGCCAGCAGCTTCCGACTAGCGGGGGTGGAAGATACGCAGTATTTT. Translating it yields CASSFRLAGVEDTQYF.

The rearrangement uses TRBV4-1 and TRBJ1-1; D gene unclear. Germline V gene data show CDR1 as MGHRA and CDR2 as YSYEKL. Deletions cut 1 base from V and 0 bases from J, with 9 bases between. The CDR3 is made up of 15 amino acids. The DNA for the CDR3 is TGCGCCAGCAGCCAAGGATTGGGTATGAACACTGAAGCTTTCTTT. This translates into CASSQGLGMNTEAFF.

This clone has a handful of counts. The J gene is TRBJ1-4, the V gene TRBV30; the D gene is possibly TRBD1 (5 bases). CDR1 is GTSNPN, CDR2 SVGIG, per germline (reference sequence). The CDR3 totals 14 residues. V lost 5 bases to trimming and J lost 4 bases, with 14 bases between them. The DNA of the CDR3 is TGTGCCTGGTGGGGGGGACTATATAATGAAAAACTGTTTTTT. It translates to CAWWGGLYNEKLFF.

V and J are TRBV4-1 and TRBJ2-7, with D tentatively TRBD1 or TRBD2 (5 bases each). Per the germline V gene, CDR1 is MGHRA and CDR2 is YSYEKL. This CDR3 is built from 15 residues. V lost 4 bases and J lost 0, with 13 bases in between. The CDR3: CASSLRDGLSYEQYF. The DNA for the CDR3 is TGCGCCAGCAGCCTCCGGGACGGCCTCTCCTACGAGCAGTACTTC.

The chain couples TRBV4-1 to TRBJ2-1; no firm D call. Trimming removed 0 bases at V and 8 bases at J, with 11 bases between. Looked up from germline, CDR1 is MGHRA and CDR2 is YSYEKL. The CDR3 loop spans 14 amino acids. The CDR3 nucleotides read TGCGCCAGCAGCCAAGACGGTGGTATCGATGAGCAGTTCTTC. Its translation: CASSQDGGIDEQFF.

The chain has TRBV15 and TRBJ2-2, with D tentatively TRBD2 (6 bases). The ends were cut back, 0 bases at V and 2 bases at J, with 7 bases in the middle. The length of the CDR3 is 15 residues. The germline V gene has CDR1 LNHNV and CDR2 YYDKDF (reference sequence). The CDR3 DNA is TGTGCCACCAGCAGAGAGGGACTTAACACCGGGGAGCTGTTTTTT. Encoded protein: CATSREGLNTGELFF.

V gene TRBV6-5 combines with J gene TRBJ1-6; D gene ambiguous. Germline V gives CDR1 MNHEY, CDR2 SVGAGI. V was cut by 1 base and J by 3 bases, with 4 bases left in between. The CDR3 has 14 residues. The CDR3 region has the DNA TGTGCCAGCAGTTACTTATACTATAATTCACCCCTCCACTTT. Amino acid sequence: CASSYLYYNSPLHF.

The chain has TRBV7-2 and TRBJ2-2; no definite D call. The CDR3 totals 14 residues. V was clipped by 5 bases and J by 3 bases, with 10 bases between them. The germline CDR1 and CDR2 sequences are SGHTA and FQGNSA. In nucleotides, the CDR3 is TGTGCCAGCAGCCCCCGCTCGTACACCGGGGAGCTGTTTTTT. Translated: CASSPRSYTGELFF.

CDR3 region: CASSQYSGPSYEQYF. In DNA form, the CDR3 reads TGCGCCAGCAGCCAATATAGCGGGCCCTCCTACGAGCAGTACTTC. V gene TRBV4-1 combines with J gene TRBJ2-7, with TRBD2 identical over 7 bases. Germline lookup yields CDR1 MGHRA and CDR2 YSYEKL. This CDR3 is built from 15 residues. The V segment lost 2 bases and the J segment 0 bases; nucleotides outside the gene matches: 4.

For the CDR3, the DNA is TGCAGCGTTGAATATGCTGATAGGAACACCGGGGAGCTGTTTTTT. This sequence encodes CSVEYADRNTGELFF. This rearrangement joins TRBV29-1 to TRBJ2-2; D ambiguous. The CDR3 consists of 15 residues. In germline, CDR1 is SQVTM, CDR2 ANQGSEA. With 2 bases removed from V and 1 base from J, the gap between germline ends came to 11 bases.

This clone was counted between two and nine times. J is TRBJ1-1 and V is TRBV11-2; D is ambiguous. The germline V gene has CDR1 SGHAT and CDR2 FQNNGV. Trimming pared 4 bases from V and 0 bases from J, leaving 3 bases between. The CDR3 totals 12 residues. The DNA of the CDR3 is TGTGCCAGCAGCTGGGTGAACACTGAAGCTTTCTTT. Its translation: CASSWVNTEAFF.

The chain has TRBV6-5 and TRBJ2-7; possible D gene TRBD2, 5 bases. Germline V gene lookup returns CDR1 MNHEY and CDR2 SVGAGI. The CDR3 extends over 15 amino acids. V lost 4 bases and J lost 7, with 20 bases in between. CDR3 nucleotide sequence: TGTGCCAGCAGTTCGCAATGGACGGGCTCGGGGGAGCAGTACTTC. It codes for CASSSQWTGSGEQYF.

The rearrangement links TRBV4-1 to TRBJ1-1, with a weak D call TRBD1 (5 bases). V was cut by 3 bases and J by 1 base, with 15 bases left in between. Germline V gene data show CDR1 as MGHRA and CDR2 as YSYEKL. The CDR3 totals 16 residues. CDR3 loop: CASSQGLGGKNTEAFF. The CDR3 DNA reads as TGCGCCAGCAGCCAGGGACTCGGGGGGAAGAACACTGAAGCTTTCTTT.

The chain combines TRBV19 with TRBJ2-7, with 7 positions matching TRBD1. Germline values: CDR1 LNHDA, CDR2 SQIVND (reference sequence). The CDR3 has 14 residues. The junction had 5 bases not matched to a gene; V was cut back by 4 bases and J by 2 bases. CDR3 amino acids: CASSRQGRPYEQYF. In DNA form, the CDR3 reads TGTGCCAGTAGTAGACAGGGTCGACCCTACGAGCAGTACTTC.

This clone was seen a few times. This rearrangement joins TRBV2 to TRBJ2-7; D tentatively fits TRBD1 or TRBD2 (6 bases each). Trimming took off 7 bases at V and 4 bases at J, with 17 bases between the two ends. The germline V gene encodes CDR1 SNHLY and CDR2 FYNNEI. The CDR3 runs to 14 residues. CDR3 DNA: TGTGCCAGCATTCTCCGAGGGGGGTATTACGAGCAGTACTTC. Translation: CASILRGGYYEQYF.

This clone was observed a few times. The gene calls are TRBV27 and TRBJ1-5; D is ambiguous. The germline gives CDR1 MNHEY, CDR2 SMNVEV (reference sequence). V lost 4 bases and J lost 0, with 7 bases in between. CDR3 length: 14 residues. The DNA of the CDR3 is TGTGCCAGCAGTTGGGGTTATAGCAATCAGCCCCAGCATTTT. It specifies CASSWGYSNQPQHF.

The rearrangement uses TRBV5-6 and TRBJ2-7; D is undetermined. The CDR3 extends over 13 amino acids. Between the trimmed V and J ends, which lost 1 base and 3 bases, there was a span of 8 bases. Looked up from germline, CDR1 is SGHDT and CDR2 is YYEEEE. The CDR3 protein is CASSLRASYEQYF. The CDR3 nucleotides are TGTGCCAGCAGCTTGCGGGCCAGCTACGAGCAGTACTTC.

This chain connects TRBV19 to TRBJ1-1; D is uncertain. Germline V gene data show CDR1 as LNHDA and CDR2 as SQIVND (reference sequence). The V gene lost 2 bases and the J gene lost 4 bases, with 8 bases spanning the gap. CDR3 length equals 13 residues. DNA of the CDR3: TGTGCCAGTAGTATACCCCAAGGCACTGAAGCTTTCTTT. Its protein product is CASSIPQGTEAFF.

The rearrangement joins TRBV7-9 to TRBJ1-2; TRBD1 is a possible D gene (6 bases). Germline CDR1 and CDR2: SEHNR and FQNEAQ (reference sequence). The CDR3 loop spans 14 amino acids. V was pared by 1 base and J by 8 bases, with 14 bases between. In DNA, the CDR3 is TGTGCCAGCAGCTTAGTGGGGGGGCCGGACGGCTACACCTTC. Residues: CASSLVGGPDGYTF.

The CDR3 bases are TGCGCCAGCAGTGGTTCCGGGACGGTGAACTATGGCTACACCTTC. Translation: CASSGSGTVNYGYTF. The rearrangement links TRBV10-2 to TRBJ1-2, with a possible D match to TRBD1 (5 bases). The germline CDR1 and CDR2 sequences are WSHSY and SAAADI. The CDR3 sequence is 15 residues long. Trimming cost V 4 bases and J 2 bases, with 14 bases left between them.